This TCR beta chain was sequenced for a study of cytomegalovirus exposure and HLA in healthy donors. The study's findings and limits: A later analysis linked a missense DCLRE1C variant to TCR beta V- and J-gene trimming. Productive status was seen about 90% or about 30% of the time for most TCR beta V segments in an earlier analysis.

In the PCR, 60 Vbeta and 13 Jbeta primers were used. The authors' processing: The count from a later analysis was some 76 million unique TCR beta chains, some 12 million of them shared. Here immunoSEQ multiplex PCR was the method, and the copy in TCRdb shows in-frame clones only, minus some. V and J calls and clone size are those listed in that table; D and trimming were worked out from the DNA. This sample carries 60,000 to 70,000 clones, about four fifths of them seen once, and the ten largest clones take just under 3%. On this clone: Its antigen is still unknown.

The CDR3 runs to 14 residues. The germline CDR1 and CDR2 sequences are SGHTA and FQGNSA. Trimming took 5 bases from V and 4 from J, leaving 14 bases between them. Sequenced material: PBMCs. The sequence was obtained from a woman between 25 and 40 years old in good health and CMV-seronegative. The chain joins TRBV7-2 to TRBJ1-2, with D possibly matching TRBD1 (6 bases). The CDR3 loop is CASSPYGTSYGYTF. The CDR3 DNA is TGTGCCAGCAGCCCCTACGGGACAAGCTATGGCTACACCTTC.